This TCR beta chain was captured in a study of Ad26.COV2.S vaccination and SARS-CoV-2 variants. Deletions cut 2 bases from V and 7 bases from J, with 12 bases between. The germline CDR1 and CDR2 sequences are GTSNPN and SVGIG (reference sequence). The CDR3 is 12 residues long. Treatment given: some 19 received Ad26.COV2.S at low or high dose, single or two shots; a few received placebo; per-sample allocation not given. Sampling took place 63 days after the first vaccine or placebo injection. Repertoires were generated with immunoSEQ multiplex PCR, while TCRdb's copy carries only in-frame clones and drops some. The sample holds hundreds of thousands of clones, around 92% seen once.

The material was peripheral blood, obtained in a trial of Ad26.COV2.S vaccine versus placebo. The chain is built from TRBV30 and TRBJ2-7, with TRBD1 as a possible D gene (6 bases). The clonotype originates from a person aged 18-60 years who received the Ad26.COV2.S COVID-19 vaccine or a placebo. Here the CDR3 DNA reads TGTGCCTGGAGTAGGGGGTTCACGGAGCAGTACTTC. It specifies CAWSRGFTEQYF.